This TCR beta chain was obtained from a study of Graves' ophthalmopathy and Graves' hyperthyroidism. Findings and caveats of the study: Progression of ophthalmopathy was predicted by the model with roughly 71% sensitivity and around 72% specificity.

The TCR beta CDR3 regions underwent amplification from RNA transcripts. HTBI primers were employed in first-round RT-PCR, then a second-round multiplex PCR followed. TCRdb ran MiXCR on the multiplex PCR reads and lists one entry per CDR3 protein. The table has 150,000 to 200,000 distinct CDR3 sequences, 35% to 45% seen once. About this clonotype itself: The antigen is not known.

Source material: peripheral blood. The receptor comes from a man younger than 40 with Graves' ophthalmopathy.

CDR3 amino acids: CASSKGLGIGELFF. CDR3 nucleotides: TGTGCCAGCAGTAAGGGGCTCGGGATAGGGGAGCTGTTTTTT. The chain carries TRBV6-1 and TRBJ2-2, with D possibly called TRBD1 or TRBD2 (5 bases each). Between the trimmed V and J ends, which lost 5 bases and 8 bases, there was a span of 15 bases. Per germline, CDR1 MNHNS and CDR2 SASEGT. The CDR3 consists of 14 residues.